Below, 16 T cell receptor beta chains from the same sample are listed, as sequenced in a study of T cell repertoires in cytomegalovirus infection. No antigens are known for them. TCRdb called the reads again in MiXCR, with one record for every CDR3 protein. The sample carries roughly 180,000 distinct CDR3 sequences, roughly a fifth recorded once. Sequencing was performed on CD8+ T cells from cultured PBMCs, taken from culture after CMV antigen stimulation. The receptor set was obtained from a human donor in good health (CMV status not recorded). Some clones in this sample may be carry-over from other donors' samples.

The V and J genes are TRBV10-3 and TRBJ2-7; 8 bases map to TRBD1. Germline assignment: CDR1 ENHRY and CDR2 SYGVKD. The length of the CDR3 is 13 residues. V lost 8 bases to trimming and J lost 2 bases; unmatched junction nucleotides: 5. The CDR3 nucleotides read TGTGCCATCGGGTTGGGACAGGCCTACGAGCAGTACTTC. It translates to CAIGLGQAYEQYF.

This rearrangement joins TRBV29-1 to TRBJ2-5; D is possibly TRBD1 (6 bases). Looked up from germline, CDR1 is SQVTM and CDR2 is ANQGSEA. CDR3 length equals 13 residues. V lost 6 bases, J lost 4 bases, and 15 bases lay in between. The CDR3 coding sequence is TGCAGCGTCCCGATTGACAGGCCAGAGACCCAGTACTTC. Its protein is CSVPIDRPETQYF.

This chain links TRBV2 with TRBJ2-1; TRBD1 agrees at 7 bases. Germline trimming cut 4 bases from V and 8 bases from J; bases unmatched to any gene: 11. This CDR3 contains 15 residues. Germline CDR1 reads SNHLY; CDR2 reads FYNNEI. The CDR3 protein is CASSVEQGMVDEQFF. For the CDR3, the DNA is TGTGCCAGCAGTGTCGAACAGGGGATGGTGGATGAGCAGTTCTTC.

This chain links TRBV6-1 with TRBJ2-1; 10 bases match TRBD2. This CDR3 has 14 residues. The germline gives CDR1 MNHNS, CDR2 SASEGT. Unmatched junction bases numbered 10, after V lost 8 bases and J lost 9 bases. The CDR3 sequence: CASGLAGARGEQFF. As DNA, the CDR3 is TGTGCCAGCGGGCTAGCGGGGGCCCGGGGTGAGCAGTTCTTC.

This clonotype was detected a few times. V and J are TRBV28 and TRBJ2-5; 11 nucleotides align to TRBD1. The CDR3 length is 18 residues. The germline V gene encodes CDR1 MDHEN and CDR2 SYDVKM. V dropped 3 bases and J dropped 3; count of bases not matched to a gene: 12. The CDR3 loop reads CASSFPLPGQGEEETQYF. The CDR3 nucleotides read TGTGCCAGCAGTTTCCCTCTACCGGGACAGGGGGAGGAAGAGACCCAGTACTTC.

This chain joins TRBV11-1 and TRBJ2-3; D is undetermined. Germline loops: CDR1 SGHAT, CDR2 FQDESV (reference sequence). Trimming removed 4 bases from V and 6 bases from J, with 8 bases in between. This CDR3 is 12 amino acids long. Written as DNA, the CDR3 is TGTGCCAGCAGCTCCCCGGGCGATACGCAGTATTTT. Translating gives CASSSPGDTQYF. The full variable domain, completed using reference TRBV11-1 and TRBJ2-3, is EAEVAQSPRYKITEKSQAVAFWCDPISGHATLYWYRQILGQGPELLVQFQDESVVDDSQLPKDRFSAERLKGVDSTLKIQPAELGDSAMYLCASSSPGDTQYFGPGTRLTVL.

The chain combines TRBV7-2 with TRBJ1-3, with a possible D match to TRBD1 (6 bases). Between the trimmed V and J ends, which lost 1 base and 5 bases, there was a span of 15 bases. CDR3 length: 16 residues. Germline V gives CDR1 SGHTA, CDR2 FQGNSA. The CDR3 sequence is CASSLDLGGLRNTIYF. DNA of the CDR3: TGTGCCAGCAGCTTAGATTTGGGGGGCCTAAGAAACACCATATATTTT.

This clonotype was seen a handful of times. This chain joins TRBV4-3 and TRBJ1-1; no firm D call. V was trimmed by 7 bases and J by 1 base, leaving 10 bases between them. CDR1 is LGHNA and CDR2 is YSLEER in the germline V gene. The CDR3 consists of 13 residues. Here the CDR3 DNA reads TGCGCCAGCACTCGGGTGGGGAACACTGAAGCTTTCTTT. This codes for CASTRVGNTEAFF.

This clonotype was observed once. The V call is TRBV15, the J call TRBJ1-2, with 8 nucleotides matching TRBD1. The junction had 6 bases not matched to a gene; V was cut back by 2 bases and J by 7 bases. CDR3 length: 14 amino acids. Germline lookup yields CDR1 LNHNV and CDR2 YYDKDF (reference sequence). The CDR3 loop is CATSRNTGQVGYTF. The CDR3 DNA reads TGTGCCACCAGCAGAAATACGGGACAGGTTGGCTACACCTTC.

The V and J genes are TRBV7-9 and TRBJ1-1; no clear D. This CDR3 comprises 14 residues. CDR1 SEHNR and CDR2 FQNEAQ come from the germline V gene (reference sequence). Trimming stripped 1 base from V and 3 bases from J, with 9 bases between. CDR3 residues: CASSLDPDDTEAFF. In DNA form, the CDR3 reads TGTGCCAGCAGCTTAGATCCAGATGACACTGAAGCTTTCTTT.

The chain uses TRBV7-2 and TRBJ2-1; D possibly corresponds to TRBD1 (5 bases). Trimming removed 1 base from V and 7 bases from J, with 11 bases in between. CDR1 and CDR2 (germline): SGHTA, FQGNSA. The CDR3 is 14 amino acids. The CDR3 here is CASSLGRVVNEQFF. The CDR3 coding sequence is TGTGCCAGCAGCTTAGGCAGGGTCGTAAATGAGCAGTTCTTC. Full variable domain (rest looked up from reference TRBV7-2 and TRBJ2-1): GAGVSQSPSNKVTEKGKDVELRCDPISGHTALYWYRQSLGQGLEFLIYFQGNSAPDKSGLPSDRFSAERTGGSVSTLTIQRTQQEDSAVYLCASSLGRVVNEQFFGPGTRLTVL.

This chain links TRBV4-2 with TRBJ2-6, with TRBD1 matching over 8 bases. This CDR3 comprises 16 residues. CDR1 is LGHNA, CDR2 YNFKEQ, per germline. The junction had 4 bases not matched to a gene; V was cut back by 2 bases and J by 4 bases. The CDR3 reads CASSQTTGVGANVLTF. The CDR3 DNA is TGTGCCAGCAGCCAAACGACAGGGGTGGGGGCCAACGTCCTGACTTTC.

The sample holds one count of this clonotype. This chain connects TRBV2 to TRBJ2-7, with D hard to call. Trimming pared 11 bases from V and 4 bases from J, leaving 18 bases between. Germline V gene sequence: CDR1 SNHLY, CDR2 FYNNEI. CDR3 length equals 13 residues. The CDR3 DNA reads TGTGCCGCACTTTCGGGCGCGAAATACGAGCAGTACTTC. The encoded protein is CAALSGAKYEQYF.

The V gene is TRBV23-1, the J gene TRBJ1-6; TRBD1 agrees at 7 bases. TRBV23-1 is treated as an ORF (open reading frame) with a function not yet certain. V lost 4 bases and J lost 7; bases outside the gene matches: 4. This CDR3 region has 14 residues. For the CDR3, the DNA is TGCGCCAGCAGTCGCAGGGGGAGAAATTCACCCCTCCACTTT. This gives the protein CASSRRGRNSPLHF.

The chain recombines TRBV5-5 with TRBJ2-5; 12 nucleotides line up with TRBD2. J lost 5 bases, V lost 0 bases, and 2 bases had no gene match. CDR1 and CDR2 (germline): SGHKS, YYEKEE (reference sequence). This CDR3 has 15 amino acids. CDR3 DNA: TGTGCCAGCAGCTTGGGACTAGCGGGGGAGGAGACCCAGTACTTC. Amino acid sequence: CASSLGLAGEETQYF.

J is TRBJ1-5 and V is TRBV7-8; weak D call: TRBD1 (5 bases). Trimming shortened V by 4 bases and J by 1 base, and 11 bases separated the two germline ends. Germline-derived CDR1 and CDR2 are SGHVS and FQNEAQ. CDR3 length: 15 amino acids. CDR3 sequence (DNA): TGTGCCAGCAGCTCAACGGGACGGAGCAATCAGCCCCAGCATTTT. The encoded protein is CASSSTGRSNQPQHF.